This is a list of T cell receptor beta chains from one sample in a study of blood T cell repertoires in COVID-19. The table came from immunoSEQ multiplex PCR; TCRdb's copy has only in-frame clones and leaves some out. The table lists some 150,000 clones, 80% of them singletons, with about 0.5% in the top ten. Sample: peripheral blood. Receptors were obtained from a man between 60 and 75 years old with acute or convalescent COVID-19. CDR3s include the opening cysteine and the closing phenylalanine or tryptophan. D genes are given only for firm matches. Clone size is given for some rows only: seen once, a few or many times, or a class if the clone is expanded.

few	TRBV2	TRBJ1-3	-	CASRVQGQANTIYF	TGTGCCAGCAGGGTACAGGGTCAGGCAAACACCATATATTTT
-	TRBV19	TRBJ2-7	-	CASSQDRAYEQYF	TGTGCCAGTAGTCAGGACAGAGCCTACGAGCAGTACTTC
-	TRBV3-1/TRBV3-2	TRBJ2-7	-	CASSRGLYEQYF	TGTGCCAGCAGCCGGGGACTTTACGAGCAGTACTTC
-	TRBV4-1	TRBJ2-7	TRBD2	CASSQGLAEYYEQYF	TGCGCCAGCAGCCAAGGTCTAGCGGAATACTACGAGCAGTACTTC
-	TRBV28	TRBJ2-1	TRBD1	CASTLASGGNYNEQFF	TGTGCCAGCACCCTAGCGTCAGGGGGCAACTACAATGAGCAGTTCTTC
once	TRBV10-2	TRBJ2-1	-	CASSEKMVDSSYNEQFF	TGCGCCAGCAGTGAGAAGATGGTCGACAGCTCCTACAATGAGCAGTTCTTC
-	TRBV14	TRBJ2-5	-	CASSAGIQETQYF	TGTGCCAGCAGCGCGGGGATCCAAGAGACCCAGTACTTC
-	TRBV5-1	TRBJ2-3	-	CASSFFSGSGGDTQYF	TGCGCCAGCAGCTTCTTTAGCGGTTCAGGGGGAGATACGCAGTATTTT
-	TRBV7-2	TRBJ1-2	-	CASSQSQANYGYTF	TGTGCCAGCAGCCAGTCACAGGCTAACTATGGCTACACCTTC
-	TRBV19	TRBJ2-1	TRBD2	CASSIGGLAGDNEQFF	TGTGCCAGTAGTATAGGGGGACTAGCGGGAGACAATGAGCAGTTCTTC
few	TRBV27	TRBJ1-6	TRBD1	CASSPGGYNSPLHF	TGTGCCAGCAGTCCAGGGGGCTATAATTCACCCCTCCACTTT